This T cell receptor beta chain is from a study of siplizumab effects on memory and regulatory T cells. For this clone: Its antigen is still unknown.

Assay used: immunoSEQ multiplex PCR; TCRdb lists only in-frame clones, some missing. The data contain some 100,000 clones, about nine tenths of them singletons. Trimming removed 5 bases from V and 1 base from J, with 8 bases in between. The germline V gene has CDR1 LNHDA and CDR2 SQIVND (reference sequence). The CDR3 is 13 residues long. Study-wide results and caveats: Significant reduction of alloreactive sequences traceable to unstimulated CD4+ memory cells was observed with siplizumab. Unstimulated subsets accounted for the mapping of only a minor share of the clones that were alloreactive. Apparently key alloresponse contributors, naive T cells also seemed more diverse than memory cells. Researchers could not give a naive or memory phenotype to roughly 75-95% of proliferating CD4+ or CD8+ clones.

This receptor was identified in a human donor in good health. What was sequenced was non-Treg CD4+ T cells sorted from blood. This rearrangement joins TRBV19 to TRBJ1-2, with D maybe TRBD1 (6 bases). CDR3 sequence: CASSWTDNYGYTF. CDR3 nucleotides: TGTGCCAGTAGTTGGACAGATAACTATGGCTACACCTTC.